The entry that follows covers one T cell receptor beta chain sequence. Its specificity is unknown. This CDR3 spans 17 amino acids. V lost 2 bases, J lost 5 bases, and 8 bases stayed unmatched. The germline CDR1 and CDR2 sequences are LGHNA and YNFKEQ. This sample is part of a study of a mutant IDH1 vaccine in newly diagnosed glioma. Study overall: Patients began vaccination 4-6 weeks after radiotherapy alone, or with temozolomide cycles.

Study-wide points: Top peripheral T cell clonotype shifts appeared unrelated to pseudoprogression.

The time point: week 11, during vaccination. Doses of 300 ug of mutant IDH1 20-mer peptide were given with topical imiquimod. Profiled with immunoSEQ multiplex PCR; TCRdb holds only in-frame clones, not every one. The sample contains about 130,000 clones, around four fifths of which appear only once. The TCR was taken from a man aged 40-49 years with glioma. The source was PBMCs, collected from a glioma patient whose treatment included an IDH1 peptide vaccine. This rearrangement joins TRBV4-2 to TRBJ2-3; 12 bases are a match to TRBD2. CDR3 amino acids: CASSQRTSGTGGDTQYF. CDR3 DNA sequence: TGTGCCAGCAGCCAACGGACTAGCGGGACCGGGGGAGATACGCAGTATTTT.